The 27 T cell receptor beta chains below come from one sample, sequenced in a study of regulatory dendritic cells for organ transplantation. Repertoires were generated with immunoSEQ multiplex PCR, while TCRdb's copy carries only in-frame clones and drops some. The sample lists some 19,000 clones; 74% were seen once. The sample was memory CD4+ T cells from blood. The sample's subset: CD45RO+ memory T cells. These receptors all come from a human donor in good health.

This clone occurred once. The rearrangement uses TRBV18 and TRBJ2-7; D not certain. Germline V gives CDR1 KGHSH, CDR2 LQKENI. This CDR3 has 12 residues. The V gene lost 2 bases and the J gene lost 3 bases, with 5 bases spanning the gap. The CDR3 loop is CASSPGGYEQYF. Written as DNA, the CDR3 is TGTGCCAGCTCACCAGGCGGCTACGAGCAGTACTTC. The variable domain in full, with the rest retrieved from reference TRBV18 and TRBJ2-7, is NAGVMQNPRHLVRRRGQEARLRCSPMKGHSHVYWYRQLPEEGLKFMVYLQKENIIDESGMPKERFSAEFPKEGPSILRIQQVVRGDSAAYFCASSPGGYEQYFGPGTRLTVT.

V is TRBV13 and J is TRBJ2-5, with TRBD2 as a possible D gene (5 bases). CDR1 is PRHDT and CDR2 is FYEKMQ in the germline V gene (reference sequence). The CDR3 is 14 amino acids. V was shortened by 2 bases and J by 1 base, with 8 bases between the two germline ends. The CDR3 region has the DNA TGTGCCAGCAGCTTATCTAGCCGCCAAGAGACCCAGTACTTC. Translating it yields CASSLSSRQETQYF. The whole variable domain, remainder taken from reference TRBV13 and TRBJ2-5, is AAGVIQSPRHLIKEKRETATLKCYPIPRHDTVYWYQQGPGQDPQFLISFYEKMQSDKGSIPDRFSAQQFSDYHSELNMSSLELGDSALYFCASSLSSRQETQYFGPGTRLLVL.

This clone was observed a few times. The genes are TRBV18 and TRBJ1-2, with no clear D. The CDR3 runs to 16 residues. Trimming pared 0 bases from V and 5 bases from J, leaving 16 bases between. Germline lookup yields CDR1 KGHSH and CDR2 LQKENI. The CDR3 coding sequence is TGTGCCAGCTCACCACCGGCGGCCGGCCCGTCTTATGGCTACACCTTC. As protein: CASSPPAAGPSYGYTF.

This clone was seen a handful of times. This sequence joins TRBV5-4 and TRBJ2-7, with TRBD1 identical over 7 bases. Germline V CDR1 and CDR2: SGHNT, YYREEE (reference sequence). The CDR3 length is 15 residues. After removal of 4 bases from V and 2 bases from J, the junction contained 9 bases not matched to a gene. CDR3 nucleotides: TGTGCCAGCAGCCGCATCGAACAGGGGCCCTACGAGCAGTACTTC. This sequence encodes CASSRIEQGPYEQYF. The whole variable domain, remainder taken from reference TRBV5-4 and TRBJ2-7, is ETGVTQSPTHLIKTRGQQVTLRCSSQSGHNTVSWYQQALGQGPQFIFQYYREEENGRGNFPPRFSGLQFPNYSSELNVNALELDDSALYLCASSRIEQGPYEQYFGPGTRLTVT.

The rearrangement uses TRBV7-7 and TRBJ2-1; possible D gene TRBD2, 5 bases. The CDR3 totals 12 residues. With 1 base removed from V and 9 bases from J, the gap between germline ends came to 7 bases. CDR1 and CDR2 (germline): SSHAT, FNYEAQ (reference sequence). CDR3 DNA: TGTGCCAGCAGCTTAGAACGGGGTGAGCAGTTCTTC. Protein sequence: CASSLERGEQFF. The full variable domain, rest sourced from reference TRBV7-7 and TRBJ2-1, is GAGVSQSPRYKVTKRGQDVTLRCDPISSHATLYWYQQALGQGPEFLTYFNYEAQPDKSGLPSDRFSAERPEGSISTLTIQRTEQRDSAMYRCASSLERGEQFFGPGTRLTVL.

In its sample, this clone was seen a few times. The chain joins TRBV19 to TRBJ1-5; 7 bases fit TRBD1. Germline loops: CDR1 LNHDA, CDR2 SQIVND (reference sequence). CDR3 length: 15 amino acids. The V gene end was trimmed by 4 bases and the J gene end by 2 bases; junction bases not matched to a gene: 5. DNA for the CDR3: TGTGCCAGTAGTACGCCCGGGACAGGCAATCAGCCCCAGCATTTT. Residues: CASSTPGTGNQPQHF.

This clone was detected only a few times. The V gene is TRBV9, the J gene TRBJ1-1; weak D call: TRBD1 (5 bases). This CDR3 region has 15 residues. Germline CDR1 SGDLS, CDR2 YYNGEE. Trimming shortened V by 0 bases and J by 5 bases, and 14 bases separated the two germline ends. The CDR3 loop reads CASSVGAGRGTEAFF. DNA for the CDR3: TGTGCCAGCAGCGTAGGGGCAGGGCGGGGTACTGAAGCTTTCTTT.

This clone appeared a few times. CDR3 region: CASSPADSPNEQFF. The CDR3 DNA is TGTGCCAGCAGCCCTGCGGACAGCCCCAATGAGCAGTTCTTC. This sequence joins TRBV7-8 and TRBJ2-1; perhaps TRBD1 as D (6 bases). The CDR3 has 14 amino acids. CDR1 and CDR2 (germline): SGHVS, FQNEAQ. The V end lost 5 bases, the J end lost 6 bases, and 14 bases lay between the germline ends.

This sequence joins TRBV27 and TRBJ2-7, with 8 bases matching TRBD1. CDR1 is MNHEY and CDR2 is SMNVEV in the germline V gene (reference sequence). V was clipped by 6 bases and J by 1 base; unmatched bases: 5. The CDR3 spans 14 residues. CDR3 amino acids: CASRPDRVSYEQYF. CDR3 sequence (DNA): TGTGCCAGCAGACCGGACAGGGTATCCTACGAGCAGTACTTC.

The V call is TRBV18, the J call TRBJ1-3; possible D gene TRBD1, 6 bases. This CDR3 is built from 16 residues. The germline gives CDR1 KGHSH, CDR2 LQKENI. V was shortened by 4 bases and J by 0 bases, with 13 bases between the two germline ends. The CDR3 region has the DNA TGTGCCAGCTCACGGGGGCAGGTCGACTCTGGAAACACCATATATTTT. Protein product: CASSRGQVDSGNTIYF.

This clone was detected once. The rearrangement links TRBV5-6 to TRBJ2-7; TRBD1 matches 9 bases. The CDR3 totals 14 residues. Germline loops: CDR1 SGHDT, CDR2 YYEEEE. The V segment lost 3 bases and the J segment 3 bases; nucleotides outside the gene matches: 4. CDR3 sequence reads: CASSSGQGYYEQYF. CDR3 nucleotides: TGTGCCAGCAGCTCGGGACAGGGATACTACGAGCAGTACTTC.

This CDR3 reads CASTSRGTGGYGYTF. For the CDR3, the DNA is TGTGCCAGCACCTCCAGAGGGACCGGGGGTTATGGCTACACCTTC. The rearrangement uses TRBV7-8 and TRBJ1-2; D possibly corresponds to TRBD1 (5 bases). Germline V CDR1 and CDR2: SGHVS, FQNEAQ. V lost 7 bases and J 5 bases, leaving 20 bases between the germline ends. The CDR3 length is 15 residues.

The chain combines TRBV12-5 with TRBJ2-3; 11 bases map to TRBD2. Germline loops: CDR1 LGHNT, CDR2 FRNRAP. The CDR3 extends over 16 amino acids. The V gene end was trimmed by 7 bases and the J gene end by 4 bases; junction bases not matched to a gene: 10. DNA of the CDR3: TGTGCTAGTGCTCTGAGGGTAGCGGGGGGGCCAGATACGCAGTATTTT. It is translated as CASALRVAGGPDTQYF. The full variable domain, rest sourced from reference TRBV12-5 and TRBJ2-3, is DARVTQTPRHKVTEMGQEVTMRCQPILGHNTVFWYRQTMMQGLELLAYFRNRAPLDDSGMPKDRFSAEMPDATLATLKIQPSEPRDSAVYFCASALRVAGGPDTQYFGPGTRLTVL.

The chain carries TRBV7-6 and TRBJ1-6; 12 bases line up with TRBD1. This CDR3 comprises 14 residues. CDR1 and CDR2 (germline): SGHVS, FNYEAQ. The ends lost 5 bases at V and 10 bases at J; junction bases unmatched: 3. CDR3 sequence (DNA): TGTGCCAGCAGCCGGGGGACAGGGGGCTCACCCCTCCACTTT. Its translation: CASSRGTGGSPLHF. The entire variable domain, with the rest obtained from reference TRBV7-6 and TRBJ1-6, is as follows: GAGVSQSPRYKVTKRGQDVALRCDPISGHVSLYWYRQALGQGPEFLTYFNYEAQQDKSGLPNDRFSAERPEGSISTLTIQRTEQRDSAMYRCASSRGTGGSPLHFGNGTRLTVT.

This chain links TRBV5-1 with TRBJ2-2, with D perhaps matching TRBD2 (5 bases). Trimming left V 2 bases short and J 0 bases short, with 8 bases between. Germline values: CDR1 SGHRS, CDR2 YFSETQ. The CDR3 has 15 residues. This CDR3 is CASSFGVSNTGELFF. CDR3 DNA: TGCGCCAGCAGCTTCGGGGTATCGAACACCGGGGAGCTGTTTTTT.

J is TRBJ2-5 and V is TRBV11-2, with a tentative D call TRBD2 (6 bases). This CDR3 has 15 amino acids. Trimming left V 5 bases short and J 1 base short, with 14 bases between. Germline CDR1 is SGHAT and CDR2 is FQNNGV. The CDR3 spells CASSGARDFQETQYF. In DNA form, the CDR3 reads TGTGCCAGCAGCGGAGCCCGGGACTTCCAAGAGACCCAGTACTTC.

This clone was detected a few times. V usage is TRBV2 and J usage is TRBJ2-5; 9 positions match TRBD2. Trimming took 4 bases from V and 2 from J; bases not matched to a gene: 11. The CDR3 totals 17 residues. The V gene's germline CDR1 is SNHLY and CDR2 FYNNEI. This CDR3 is CASSVLAGLGGQETQYF. The CDR3 DNA reads as TGTGCCAGCAGTGTTCTAGCGGGGCTTGGAGGACAAGAGACCCAGTACTTC.

The chain links TRBV5-4 to TRBJ1-5; D is undetermined. Trimming took 4 bases from V and 6 from J, leaving 11 bases between them. The CDR3 is 13 amino acids. Germline CDR1 is SGHNT and CDR2 is YYREEE (reference sequence). As DNA, the CDR3 is TGTGCCAGCAGCGCTGGAGTGAGTCAGCCCCAGCATTTT. Its protein is CASSAGVSQPQHF.

As to this clone: One end of the junction fails to match germline, which may point to a read error. The chain is built from TRBV6-5 and TRBJ1-6; D not resolved. The CDR3 consists of 10 residues. Looked up from germline, CDR1 is MNHEY and CDR2 is SVGAGI. The CDR3 reads CASSDETLSF. In nucleotides, the CDR3 is TGTGCCAGCAGTGATGAAACTCTCTCCTTT.

The rearrangement links TRBV6-1 to TRBJ1-3; a possible D gene is TRBD1 (5 bases). Per the germline V gene, CDR1 is MNHNS and CDR2 is SASEGT. The V end was cut by 1 base, the J end by 7 bases, with 8 bases between. This CDR3 has 13 residues. CDR3 sequence reads: CASSEVGGNTIYF. The CDR3 coding sequence is TGTGCCAGCAGTGAAGTGGGGGGGAACACCATATATTTT.

V is TRBV6-6 and J is TRBJ2-5; D uncertain. V was shortened by 7 bases and J by 4 bases, with 7 bases between the two germline ends. The CDR3 contains 11 residues. The germline V gene has CDR1 MNHNY and CDR2 SVGAGI (reference sequence). CDR3 coding DNA: TGTGCCAGCATGACTCGAGAGACCCAGTACTTC. It specifies CASMTRETQYF.

This chain uses TRBV9 with TRBJ2-2; 11 bases fit TRBD2. The length of the CDR3 is 15 residues. Trimming cost V 3 bases and J 5 bases; bases outside gene matches: 3. Per the germline V gene, CDR1 is SGDLS and CDR2 is YYNGEE. The CDR3 spells CASSALAGGTGELFF. CDR3 DNA: TGTGCCAGCAGCGCCCTAGCGGGGGGTACCGGGGAGCTGTTTTTT.

This clone was detected a few times. The chain couples TRBV19 to TRBJ1-1, with D possibly TRBD1 on 5 matching bases. V lost 7 bases, J lost 1 base, and 16 bases lay in between. Germline V gene data show CDR1 as LNHDA and CDR2 as SQIVND (reference sequence). CDR3 size: 15 residues. For the CDR3, the DNA is TGTGCCAGTAACGGTGATAGGGGCAGGAACACTGAAGCTTTCTTT. Translation: CASNGDRGRNTEAFF.

This clone turned up a few times. The gene calls are TRBV5-1 and TRBJ2-5, with D maybe TRBD2 (7 bases). The germline gives CDR1 SGHRS, CDR2 YFSETQ. Trimming pared 7 bases from V and 8 bases from J, leaving 27 bases between. This CDR3 has 16 residues. The CDR3 reads CASSLGGGGFRGTQYF. In DNA form, the CDR3 reads TGCGCCAGCTCCTTGGGGGGCGGGGGCTTCCGAGGTACCCAGTACTTC.

The rearrangement uses TRBV7-2 and TRBJ1-4, with unresolved D. This CDR3 is 15 amino acids long. Trimming removed 3 bases from V and 0 bases from J, with 8 bases in between. Germline CDR1 reads SGHTA; CDR2 reads FQGNSA. CDR3 region: CASSLSYATNEKLFF. In DNA form, the CDR3 reads TGTGCCAGCAGCTTGTCCTACGCAACTAATGAAAAACTGTTTTTT.

The V gene is TRBV11-2, the J gene TRBJ2-7; possibly TRBD2 for D (6 bases). The CDR3 has 16 amino acids. V dropped 0 bases and J dropped 0 bases, with 12 bases sitting between them. CDR1 is SGHAT, CDR2 FQNNGV, per germline. CDR3 region: CASSLDRGLSSYEQYF. In DNA form, the CDR3 reads TGTGCCAGCAGCTTAGATCGGGGACTGAGCTCCTACGAGCAGTACTTC.

This rearrangement joins TRBV18 to TRBJ1-3; unclear D gene. Germline V gene sequence: CDR1 KGHSH, CDR2 LQKENI. The ends were cut back, 0 bases at V and 6 bases at J, with 6 bases in the middle. This CDR3 spans 13 amino acids. The CDR3 sequence: CASSPPSENTIYF. CDR3 DNA: TGTGCCAGCTCACCACCGAGTGAAAACACCATATATTTT.